This TCR beta chain came from a study of OX40 agonist ivuxolimab in advanced cancers. Findings and caveats of the study: On average, CD8+ T cells showed a greater number of expanded clones than CD4+.

Profiled with immunoSEQ multiplex PCR; TCRdb holds only in-frame clones, not every one. The profile shows tens of thousands of clones, about 92% of them singletons. Concerning this clone: Its antigen is not known.

The receptor was derived from an adult with an advanced solid tumor such as melanoma, head and neck, liver or kidney cancer. The sample was CD4+ or CD8+ T cells sorted from blood, taken in a trial of the OX40 agonist ivuxolimab.

The chain's CDR3 is CASSPDQGYVAYEQYF. The CDR3 nucleotides are TGCGCCAGCAGCCCAGATCAGGGGTATGTAGCCTACGAGCAGTACTTC. The rearrangement uses TRBV5-1 and TRBJ2-7; tentatively, D is TRBD1 (6 bases). The V gene's germline CDR1 is SGHRS and CDR2 YFSETQ. The CDR3 runs 16 residues. Trimming took off 4 bases at V and 2 bases at J, with 19 bases between the two ends.